This T cell receptor (beta chain) was obtained from a study of T cells in Graves' hyperthyroidism and ophthalmopathy. The germline V and J ends were trimmed by 4 bases and 9 bases, with 12 bases remaining between them. The germline CDR1 and CDR2 sequences are KGHDR and SFDVKD. CDR3 length: 13 residues. This clonotype was detected many times. TCR beta CDR3 region amplification was performed from RNA transcripts. The HTBI primer set served for first-round RT-PCR of the TCR CDR3. TCRdb re-analysed the multiplex PCR reads in MiXCR, keeping a single row per CDR3 protein. The data show roughly 250,000 distinct CDR3 sequences, more than 12% seen once.

This receptor was obtained from a woman aged 35 to 49 with Graves' hyperthyroidism that later progressed to Graves' ophthalmopathy. The sequencing sample was made of blood. This rearrangement joins TRBV24-1 to TRBJ2-4; no reliable D call. The chain's CDR3 is CATSDGSLGIQYF. The CDR3 coding sequence is TGTGCCACCAGTGACGGCAGCCTAGGCATTCAGTACTTC.